This T cell receptor (beta chain) was obtained from a study of shared clonotypes between healthy human individuals. This clone came up a few times. The length of the CDR3 is 18 residues. Trimming cost V 6 bases and J 3 bases; bases outside gene matches: 15. The germline CDR1 and CDR2 sequences are SNHLY and FYNNEI. The test was conducted at deep level. Investigators spread the genomic DNA of each subset evenly over several immunoSEQ plates. Per the original data handling: Junction-only sequences without quality scores came from ImmunoSEQ, so filtering differed. Profiled with immunoSEQ multiplex PCR; TCRdb holds only in-frame clones, not every one. The V and J calls and clone size are taken from that table; D and trimming were inferred from the DNA. The sample yields roughly 1,000,000 clones, 75% to 80% seen once.

This clonotype was obtained from a man aged 18 to 29 in good health. Some clones in this sample may be carry-over from other donors' samples. The sample comprised memory CD4+ T cells from PBMCs. Subset specified: CD45RA-negative fraction. The chain uses TRBV2 and TRBJ2-7; 12 nucleotides agree with TRBD2. The CDR3 protein is CASRKTSGSRKGRYEQYF. CDR3 bases: TGTGCCAGCAGGAAGACTAGCGGGAGTCGGAAGGGGCGCTACGAGCAGTACTTC.